The 19 T cell receptor beta chains presented below share a single source sample, sequenced in a study of blood T cell repertoires in COVID-19. Repertoires were generated with immunoSEQ multiplex PCR, while TCRdb's copy carries only in-frame clones and drops some. The sample shows a few hundred thousand clones, about 85% of them seen only once. The sample consisted of PBMCs or T cells enriched from blood (not recorded which). The receptors originated from a woman in her fifties or sixties who had been exposed to COVID-19.

The chain recombines TRBV10-1 with TRBJ2-3; no clear D. Germline loops: CDR1 WNHNN, CDR2 SYGVQD (reference sequence). This CDR3 contains 12 residues. Trimming removed 4 bases from V and 5 bases from J, with 7 bases in between. The CDR3 region has the DNA TGCGCCAGCAGTGGCTCCGGAGATACGCAGTATTTT. The encoded protein is CASSGSGDTQYF.

J is TRBJ2-2 and V is TRBV19, with 8 bases identical to TRBD1. Germline values: CDR1 LNHDA, CDR2 SQIVND (reference sequence). This CDR3 contains 19 residues. Unmatched junction bases numbered 10, after V lost 1 base and J lost 0 bases. This chain's CDR3 is CASSIAGRGHRPNTGELFF. CDR3 nucleotide sequence: TGTGCCAGTAGTATAGCAGGCAGGGGGCACCGCCCGAACACCGGGGAGCTGTTTTTT. Based on the CDR3 plus reference TRBV19 and TRBJ2-2, the full variable domain is DGGITQSPKYLFRKEGQNVTLSCEQNLNHDAMYWYRQDPGQGLRLIYYSQIVNDFQKGDIAEGYSVSREKKESFPLTVTSAQKNPTAFYLCASSIAGRGHRPNTGELFFGEGSRLTVL.

The V gene is TRBV13, the J gene TRBJ2-2; the D gene is possibly TRBD1 (6 bases). V lost 7 bases and J 1 base, leaving 13 bases between the germline ends. The CDR3 has 15 residues. CDR1 PRHDT and CDR2 FYEKMQ come from the germline V gene (reference sequence). The CDR3 sequence is CASIRQDLNTGELFF. The DNA for the CDR3 is TGTGCCAGCATCAGACAGGACTTGAACACCGGGGAGCTGTTTTTT.

V gene TRBV2 combines with J gene TRBJ1-2, with 8 bases lining up with TRBD1. Trimming took 8 bases from V and 5 from J; bases not matched to a gene: 13. This CDR3 region has 15 residues. CDR1 is SNHLY and CDR2 is FYNNEI in the germline V gene. This CDR3 reads CASGSQGASRYGYTF. CDR3 nucleotide sequence: TGTGCCAGCGGAAGTCAGGGGGCTAGTCGTTATGGCTACACCTTC.

This clone was seen a single time. The V and J genes are TRBV5-1 and TRBJ1-1; a weak D match, TRBD1 (5 bases). V was shortened by 7 bases and J by 4 bases, with 17 bases between the two germline ends. Germline V gene sequence: CDR1 SGHRS, CDR2 YFSETQ. The CDR3 extends over 14 amino acids. The CDR3 spells CASRRQGWSTEAFF. In nucleotides, the CDR3 is TGCGCCAGCCGCCGCCAGGGCTGGAGCACTGAAGCTTTCTTT.

This chain connects TRBV27 to TRBJ1-4; TRBD1 matches at 7 bases. Germline CDR1 reads MNHEY; CDR2 reads SMNVEV (reference sequence). The trim removed 5 bases at V and 4 bases at J, leaving 7 bases unmatched. The CDR3 has 15 amino acids. CDR3 bases: TGTGCCAGCAGTCCGACAGGGTTGTTTAATGAAAAACTGTTTTTT. Translated, it gives CASSPTGLFNEKLFF.

The rearrangement links TRBV10-1 to TRBJ1-6; D is unresolved. The CDR3 loop spans 13 amino acids. Trimming took 11 bases from V and 8 from J, leaving 16 bases between them. Germline-derived CDR1 and CDR2 are WNHNN and SYGVQD (reference sequence). The CDR3: CASRRTVDSPLHF. In DNA form, the CDR3 reads TGCGCCTCTCGTCGAACGGTGGATTCACCCCTCCACTTT.

V and J are TRBV7-2 and TRBJ1-3, with TRBD1 matching 8 bases. The CDR3 consists of 17 residues. Trimming cost V 1 base and J 5 bases; bases outside gene matches: 10. Germline values: CDR1 SGHTA, CDR2 FQGNSA. The CDR3 loop is CASSLESRAGGRNTIYF. DNA of the CDR3: TGTGCCAGCAGCTTAGAGTCTCGGGCAGGGGGCCGAAACACCATATATTTT.

The chain combines TRBV3-1 (or the pseudogene TRBV3-2) with TRBJ1-2, with D unresolved. Trimming removed 4 bases at V and 5 bases at J, with 17 bases between. CDR1 is LGHDT and CDR2 is YNNKEL in the germline V gene (reference sequence). The CDR3 has 15 residues. The CDR3 spells CASSPAPSTQYGYTF. In DNA, the CDR3 is TGTGCCAGCAGCCCTGCCCCGTCTACCCAATATGGCTACACCTTC.

This sequence joins TRBV7-2 and TRBJ2-2, with TRBD1 matching over 11 bases. Germline-derived CDR1 and CDR2 are SGHTA and FQGNSA. This CDR3 region has 14 residues. Losses at the gene ends were 10 bases for V and 7 bases for J; bases not matched to a gene: 8. For the CDR3, the DNA is TGTGCCACACGACCGGACAGGGGGCGCGGGGAGCTGTTTTTT. Its protein is CATRPDRGRGELFF.

This clone was counted once. The chain recombines TRBV6-5 with TRBJ2-1, with D possibly being TRBD1 (6 bases). The CDR3 spans 14 residues. Looked up from germline, CDR1 is MNHEY and CDR2 is SVGAGI. The V end was cut by 6 bases, the J end by 6 bases, with 15 bases between. CDR3 sequence (DNA): TGTGCCAGCAGGATCCCGGGACAAATCAATGAGCAGTTCTTC. This encodes CASRIPGQINEQFF.

The J gene is TRBJ1-6, the V gene TRBV9; no clear D gene. Per the germline V gene, CDR1 is SGDLS and CDR2 is YYNGEE. The CDR3 is made up of 14 amino acids. V was pared by 4 bases and J by 9 bases, with 14 bases between. CDR3 loop: CASSPPGRGSPLHF. In DNA, the CDR3 is TGTGCCAGCAGCCCTCCAGGACGGGGTTCACCCCTCCACTTT.

The chain uses TRBV10-1 and TRBJ1-6; D remains unclear. Trimming stripped 10 bases from V and 5 bases from J, with 12 bases between. Germline CDR1 and CDR2: WNHNN and SYGVQD (reference sequence). The CDR3 consists of 13 residues. The CDR3 bases are TGCGCCAACCCTGATTTAGATAATTCACCCCTCCACTTT. This encodes CANPDLDNSPLHF.

The V gene is TRBV2, the J gene TRBJ2-7; 7 bases match TRBD2. The CDR3 extends over 15 amino acids. Germline CDR1 reads SNHLY; CDR2 reads FYNNEI. V lost 5 bases, J lost 7 bases, and 14 bases stayed unmatched. The CDR3 loop reads CASSLTSVLRLEQYF. CDR3 bases: TGTGCCAGCAGTTTAACTAGCGTCCTCAGGTTGGAGCAGTACTTC.

The rearrangement uses TRBV12-3 or TRBV12-4 and TRBJ2-7, with a possible D match to TRBD1 (6 bases). The V end was cut by 4 bases, the J end by 4 bases, with 11 bases between. This CDR3 comprises 13 residues. CDR3 protein: CASSYGGFYEQYF. CDR3 DNA: TGTGCCAGCAGTTATGGGGGCTTTTACGAGCAGTACTTC.

The chain uses TRBV11-2 and TRBJ2-2, with TRBD2 matching over 12 bases. The germline V gene has CDR1 SGHAT and CDR2 FQNNGV. The CDR3 length is 16 residues. Germline trimming cut 1 base from V and 5 bases from J; bases unmatched to any gene: 2. CDR3 sequence reads: CASSLGTSGVTGELFF. The CDR3 DNA reads as TGTGCCAGCAGCTTAGGGACTAGCGGGGTTACCGGGGAGCTGTTTTTT.

The genes are TRBV12-3 or TRBV12-4 and TRBJ2-1, with no clear D. V lost 1 base to trimming and J lost 8 bases, with 9 bases between them. This CDR3 is built from 13 residues. CDR3 region: CASSLVGGHEQFF. The CDR3 nucleotides are TGTGCCAGCAGTTTAGTAGGCGGCCATGAGCAGTTCTTC.

The chain combines TRBV5-4 with TRBJ1-2; tentative D call: TRBD1 (6 bases). The CDR3 runs 14 residues. CDR1 is SGHNT, CDR2 YYREEE, per germline (reference sequence). V shed 0 bases and J shed 5 bases, with 11 bases lying between them. As DNA, the CDR3 is TGTGCCAGCAGCTTGGCGCAGGGGACATATGGCTACACCTTC. Translating gives CASSLAQGTYGYTF.

The CDR3 bases are TGTGCCAGCAGCTGGGGCACCCTGGGGGAGACCCAGTACTTC. Protein sequence: CASSWGTLGETQYF. The chain combines TRBV7-2 with TRBJ2-5; possible D gene TRBD1, 5 bases. The CDR3 consists of 14 residues. Trimming took off 4 bases at V and 5 bases at J, with 14 bases between the two ends. Germline V CDR1 and CDR2: SGHTA, FQGNSA.